Presented here are 18 T cell receptor beta chains from one specimen sequenced in a study of blood T cell repertoires in COVID-19. Sequencing was performed with immunoSEQ multiplex PCR; in TCRdb, only in-frame clones are kept and a portion is missing. Of roughly 220,000 clones in the sample, around 81% were seen once. The sample comprised peripheral blood. These receptors were taken from a woman aged 70-85 years with acute or convalescent COVID-19.

As concerns this clone: The sample has other DNA sequences that encode this CDR3 too. The chain employs TRBV28 and TRBJ2-7, with TRBD2 matching over 13 bases. V was clipped by 5 bases and J by 4 bases; unmatched bases: 5. This CDR3 is 15 amino acids long. CDR1 MDHEN and CDR2 SYDVKM come from the germline V gene. The CDR3 region is CASSPRTSGSYEQYF. The CDR3 DNA reads TGTGCCAGCAGTCCTCGGACTAGCGGGAGTTACGAGCAGTACTTC.

The CDR3 spells CASSPGTSGTEQFF. CDR3 DNA sequence: TGTGCCAGCAGTCCCGGGACTAGCGGGACTGAGCAGTTCTTC. V is TRBV2 and J is TRBJ2-1; the match to TRBD2 covers 13 bases. The CDR3 runs 14 residues. Germline assignment: CDR1 SNHLY and CDR2 FYNNEI. Trimming cost V 5 bases and J 9 bases; bases outside gene matches: 4.

V is TRBV28 and J is TRBJ1-2, with TRBD1 as a possible D gene (5 bases). CDR3 size: 14 residues. Trimming removed 3 bases from V and 0 bases from J, with 8 bases in between. Germline CDR1 is MDHEN and CDR2 is SYDVKM. The CDR3 DNA reads TGTGCCAGCAGTTTCGGACAAACTAACTATGGCTACACCTTC. Translation: CASSFGQTNYGYTF.

This chain joins TRBV28 and TRBJ2-1; tentative D call: TRBD2 (5 bases). This CDR3 has 14 residues. V was cut by 1 base and J by 4 bases, with 8 bases left in between. Germline CDR1 reads MDHEN; CDR2 reads SYDVKM. The CDR3 is CASSLFGIYNEQFF. DNA of the CDR3: TGTGCCAGCAGTTTATTCGGGATTTACAATGAGCAGTTCTTC.

This clone has more than one count but fewer than ten. The rearrangement links TRBV20-1 to TRBJ2-3, with a tentative D call TRBD2 (6 bases). The CDR3 is made up of 18 amino acids. Trimming cost V 3 bases and J 6 bases, with 28 bases left between them. Germline V gene lookup returns CDR1 DFQATT and CDR2 SNEGSKA (reference sequence). The CDR3 DNA is TGCAGTGCTAGTAGAGTTGAGATGGTGGCGGGATATGGCGATACGCAGTATTTT. It is translated as CSASRVEMVAGYGDTQYF.

This clone was observed a handful of times. V is TRBV30 and J is TRBJ1-2, with 7 bases that match TRBD1. CDR3 length: 12 residues. Germline V CDR1 and CDR2: GTSNPN, SVGIG (reference sequence). After removal of 0 bases from V and 5 bases from J, the junction contained 0 bases not matched to a gene. CDR3 in amino acids: CAWSVQGYGYTF. The DNA of the CDR3 is TGTGCCTGGAGTGTACAGGGGTATGGCTACACCTTC.

The rearrangement joins TRBV5-1 to TRBJ2-1, with TRBD2 identical over 10 bases. The CDR3 is 14 residues long. The J segment lost 8 bases and the V segment lost 6 bases, leaving 8 bases of the junction unmatched. Looked up from germline, CDR1 is SGHRS and CDR2 is YFSETQ. In DNA form, the CDR3 reads TGCGCCAGCACCGACCTAGCGGGAGTTGATGAGCAGTTCTTC. Its protein is CASTDLAGVDEQFF.

The chain joins TRBV3-1 (or the pseudogene TRBV3-2) to TRBJ1-6, with 8 nucleotides matching TRBD1. In germline, CDR1 is LGHDT, CDR2 YNNKEL (reference sequence). The CDR3 extends over 16 amino acids. V lost 2 bases to trimming and J lost 6 bases; unmatched junction nucleotides: 6. CDR3 amino acids: CASSQKGQGVNSPLHF. CDR3 sequence (DNA): TGTGCCAGCAGCCAAAAAGGACAGGGTGTTAATTCACCCCTCCACTTT.

This chain links TRBV29-1 with TRBJ2-7; D unresolved. Germline loops: CDR1 SQVTM, CDR2 ANQGSEA. The CDR3 covers 12 residues. Trimming took 5 bases from V and 0 from J, leaving 8 bases between them. This chain's CDR3 is CSVRSTSYEQYF. The DNA for the CDR3 is TGCAGCGTTCGAAGCACCTCCTACGAGCAGTACTTC.

This chain uses TRBV25-1 with TRBJ2-5; D gene ambiguous. CDR3 length: 15 amino acids. Trimming took off 3 bases at V and 4 bases at J, with 15 bases between the two ends. Per germline, CDR1 MGHDK and CDR2 SYGVNS. The DNA for the CDR3 is TGTGCCAGCAGTGACGGGTCAGTAGTAGGAGAGACCCAGTACTTC. Translating gives CASSDGSVVGETQYF.

This clone has only one observation. The rearrangement links TRBV3-1 (or the pseudogene TRBV3-2) to TRBJ1-2; D uncertain. The CDR3 covers 15 residues. The germline V gene encodes CDR1 LGHDT and CDR2 YNNKEL (reference sequence). V lost 4 bases and J lost 7, with 19 bases in between. The CDR3 reads CASSLSILVKRGYTF. The DNA for the CDR3 is TGTGCCAGCAGCCTATCAATCTTGGTCAAGCGTGGCTACACCTTC.

This clone occurred once. The V call is TRBV18, the J call TRBJ1-1; no clear D. Germline CDR1 is KGHSH and CDR2 is LQKENI. The CDR3 contains 16 residues. V was cut by 6 bases and J by 2 bases, with 19 bases left in between. Written as DNA, the CDR3 is TGTGCCAGCTCTTCAGACTCCCCCGCGGTTAACACTGAAGCTTTCTTT. It specifies CASSSDSPAVNTEAFF.

The CDR3 is CASSYEGTEGEKLFF. CDR3 nucleotides: TGTGCCAGCAGTTACGAGGGGACAGAGGGCGAAAAACTGTTTTTT. The V and J genes are TRBV6-6 and TRBJ1-4, with 7 bases lining up with TRBD1. CDR1 and CDR2 (germline): MNHNY, SVGAGI (reference sequence). The CDR3 spans 15 residues. V shed 2 bases and J 8 bases; nucleotides not matched to a gene: 8.

The rearrangement uses TRBV29-1 and TRBJ1-2; D remains ambiguous. V dropped 6 bases and J dropped 3 bases, with 11 bases sitting between them. This CDR3 comprises 12 residues. The V gene's germline CDR1 is SQVTM and CDR2 ANQGSEA. CDR3 residues: CSVGNGDYGYTF. As DNA, the CDR3 is TGCAGCGTGGGCAACGGTGACTATGGCTACACCTTC.

A few counts support this clone. The V call is TRBV29-1, the J call TRBJ1-2; TRBD1 is a possible D gene (6 bases). Looked up from germline, CDR1 is SQVTM and CDR2 is ANQGSEA. Deletions cut 4 bases from V and 9 bases from J, with 12 bases between. This CDR3 has 11 residues. As DNA, the CDR3 is TGCAGCGTTGGGACAGTTGAAAGCTACACCTTC. Its protein product is CSVGTVESYTF. The variable domain in full, with the rest retrieved from reference TRBV29-1 and TRBJ1-2, is SAVISQKPSRDICQRGTSLTIQCQVDSQVTMMFWYRQQPGQSLTLIATANQGSEATYESGFVIDKFPISRPNLTFSTLTVSNMSPEDSSIYLCSVGTVESYTFGSGTRLTVV.

V gene TRBV27 combines with J gene TRBJ2-7; 7 bases line up with TRBD2. The CDR3 length is 14 residues. V gave up 7 bases and J gave up 2 bases; unmatched junction bases: 8. Germline CDR1 and CDR2: MNHEY and SMNVEV (reference sequence). The CDR3 DNA reads TGTGCCAGCATCCTAGGGAGGGAGACCTACGAGCAGTACTTC. Encoded protein: CASILGRETYEQYF.

CDR3 DNA sequence: TGTGCCATCAAACAGGGGGCAGTCACCGGGGAGCTGTTTTTT. This encodes CAIKQGAVTGELFF. The V call is TRBV10-3, the J call TRBJ2-2; 9 bases are shared with TRBD1. Trimming at V came to 7 bases and at J to 4 bases, leaving 4 bases not matched to a gene. CDR3 length equals 14 residues. Germline CDR1 reads ENHRY; CDR2 reads SYGVKD.

The chain has TRBV12-3 or TRBV12-4 and TRBJ2-7; D gene unclear. CDR3 length: 12 residues. Trimming took off 5 bases at V and 6 bases at J, with 11 bases between the two ends. Written as DNA, the CDR3 is TGTGCCAGCAGTCCCCTTCGCGGCGAGCAGTACTTC. This translates into CASSPLRGEQYF.